This T cell receptor (beta chain) was recorded in a study of blood T cell repertoires in COVID-19. Across the whole study: The cDNA or gDNA used as material had been derived from T cells, B-cell-depleted T cells, or PBMCs.

The V end lost 3 bases, the J end lost 0 bases, and 11 bases lay between the germline ends. The CDR3 covers 14 residues. Germline V gene data show CDR1 as GTSNPN and CDR2 as SVGIG (reference sequence). Authors' data handling: Estimated nucleated cell counts came from reference gene primer amplification. TCRdb's copy holds only in-frame clones and misses some; the assay was immunoSEQ multiplex PCR. V and J calls and clone size are given by that table; D and trimming were obtained from the DNA. The sample shows 250,000 to 300,000 clones, over 65% of them seen only once. The sequenced material came from peripheral blood. This sequence was found in a man between 60 and 75 years old who had recovered from COVID-19. V is TRBV30 and J is TRBJ1-1, with D uncertain. The CDR3 DNA reads TGTGCCTGGAGCCCCCTCCGGGTGAACACTGAAGCTTTCTTT. Translated: CAWSPLRVNTEAFF.